Reported below is one T cell receptor (beta chain). This entry is derived from a study of OX40 agonist ivuxolimab in advanced cancers. Background on the study: Patients were dosed intravenously with ivuxolimab at 0.01 to 10 mg/kg every 2 weeks.

Samples were taken at baseline and on day 1 of cycles 4 and 7. Data came from immunoSEQ multiplex PCR; TCRdb stores just in-frame clones and leaves some out. Among approximately 100,000 clones listed, 90% to 95% were seen once. The CDR3 spans 14 residues. CDR1 is MDHEN and CDR2 is SYDVKM in the germline V gene. Trimming took 6 bases from V and 8 from J, leaving 19 bases between them. The specimen comprised CD4+ or CD8+ T cells sorted from blood, sampled in a trial of the OX40 agonist ivuxolimab. This receptor was taken from an adult with an advanced solid tumor such as melanoma, head and neck, liver or kidney cancer. The gene calls are TRBV28 and TRBJ1-1; the D gene is possibly TRBD1 (5 bases). CDR3 nucleotides: TGTGCCAGCAGACAGGAGGGGTCAACGAGAGAAGCTTTCTTT. It translates to CASRQEGSTREAFF. The whole variable domain, remainder taken from reference TRBV28 and TRBJ1-1, is DVKVTQSSRYLVKRTGEKVFLECVQDMDHENMFWYRQDPGLGLRLIYFSYDVKMKEKGDIPEGYSVSREKKERFSLILESASTNQTSMYLCASRQEGSTREAFFGQGTRLTVV.